The 24 T cell receptor beta chains given below trace back to one sample, sequenced in a study of early stage breast cancer tumors. The repertoire was sequenced with immunoSEQ multiplex PCR; TCRdb's copy has only in-frame clones and lacks some. The sample includes over 40,000 clones, more than 70% of them seen just once. The sample taken for sequencing was blood. The receptors were sampled from a person aged 35-49 years with breast cancer.

This clone was picked up one time. The rearrangement uses TRBV5-1 and TRBJ2-7, with 7 bases fitting TRBD1. The germline CDR1 and CDR2 sequences are SGHRS and YFSETQ. V was clipped by 7 bases and J by 4 bases; unmatched bases: 11. The CDR3 extends over 14 amino acids. The CDR3: CASRTLEQGYEQYF. As DNA, the CDR3 is TGCGCCAGCCGAACACTTGAACAGGGGTACGAGCAGTACTTC. Based on the CDR3 plus reference TRBV5-1 and TRBJ2-7, the full variable domain is KAGVTQTPRYLIKTRGQQVTLSCSPISGHRSVSWYQQTPGQGLQFLFEYFSETQRNKGNFPGRFSGRQFSNSRSEMNVSTLELGDSALYLCASRTLEQGYEQYFGPGTRLTVT.

The chain joins TRBV1 to TRBJ2-3; the table's D call TRBD1 went unverified against the DNA. TRBV1 is shown as a pseudogene. CDR3 length: 15 amino acids. DNA of the CDR3: TGCACCAGCAGCCCGGGACAGGCCAGCACAGATACGCAGTATTTT. This gives the protein CTSSPGQASTDTQYF.

This chain uses TRBV6-1 with TRBJ2-5, with 10 bases identical to TRBD2. The ends lost 1 base at V and 4 bases at J; junction bases unmatched: 3. Germline-derived CDR1 and CDR2 are MNHNS and SASEGT. The length of the CDR3 is 15 residues. The CDR3 loop is CASSEGRTSGETQYF. In DNA, the CDR3 is TGTGCCAGCAGTGAAGGAAGGACTAGCGGAGAGACCCAGTACTTC.

This sequence joins TRBV29-1 and TRBJ2-7, with D uncertain. Germline V lookup: CDR1 SQVTM, CDR2 ANQGSEA. This CDR3 has 12 amino acids. Trimming stripped 1 base from V and 4 bases from J, with 8 bases between. CDR3 sequence: CSVEVGGYEQYF. The CDR3 nucleotides read TGCAGCGTTGAAGTGGGCGGATACGAGCAGTACTTC.

This clone was seen more than once but under ten times. The V call is TRBV11-3, the J call TRBJ2-1; D is tentatively TRBD1 or TRBD2 (5 bases each). Trimming left V 6 bases short and J 5 bases short, with 17 bases between. The CDR3 covers 15 residues. Germline CDR1 and CDR2: SGHNT and YENEEA. The CDR3 protein is CASSSRRDRNNEQFF. The CDR3 DNA is TGTGCCAGCAGTTCCCGTCGGGACCGGAACAATGAGCAGTTCTTC. Full variable domain (outside the CDR3, taken from reference TRBV11-3 and TRBJ2-1): EAGVVQSPRYKIIEKKQPVAFWCNPISGHNTLYWYLQNLGQGPELLIRYENEEAVDDSQLPKDRFSAERLKGVDSTLKIQPAELGDSAVYLCASSSRRDRNNEQFFGPGTRLTVL.

This clone was observed a handful of times. The V gene is TRBV5-6, the J gene TRBJ1-5; 9 bases fit TRBD1. This CDR3 has 15 residues. After removal of 4 bases from V and 2 bases from J, the junction contained 4 bases not matched to a gene. CDR1 is SGHDT, CDR2 YYEEEE, per germline. This CDR3 is CASSTGGFGNQPQHF. In DNA form, the CDR3 reads TGTGCCAGCAGCACAGGGGGCTTTGGCAATCAGCCCCAGCATTTT.

The DNA of the CDR3 is TGTGCCAGCAGCTTAAGAGGGGGGGACTACGAGCAGTACTTC. Encoded protein: CASSLRGGDYEQYF. The genes are TRBV11-2 and TRBJ2-7; weak D call: TRBD2 (7 bases). The length of the CDR3 is 14 residues. V gave up 2 bases and J gave up 3 bases, with 11 bases separating them. Germline V gene lookup returns CDR1 SGHAT and CDR2 FQNNGV.

V gene TRBV10-3 combines with J gene TRBJ2-1, with D tentatively TRBD2 (5 bases). CDR1 and CDR2 from the germline V gene are ENHRY and SYGVKD. V was trimmed by 10 bases and J by 8 bases, leaving 18 bases between them. CDR3 length: 13 residues. The CDR3 reads CASYPRLAYEQFF. CDR3 sequence (DNA): TGTGCCAGCTACCCCCGGCTAGCCTATGAGCAGTTCTTC.

The V call is TRBV7-8, the J call TRBJ1-3, with D perhaps TRBD1 (6 bases). V lost 7 bases and J 0 bases, leaving 13 bases between the germline ends. Germline V gene lookup returns CDR1 SGHVS and CDR2 FQNEAQ. The CDR3 is 15 amino acids. The CDR3 loop is CASTNTGSSGNTIYF. DNA for the CDR3: TGTGCCAGCACCAACACAGGGAGCTCTGGAAACACCATATATTTT.

The J gene is TRBJ2-7, the V gene TRBV5-8; D remains unclear. Germline loops: CDR1 SGHTS, CDR2 YDEGEE. The germline V and J ends were trimmed by 4 bases and 4 bases, with 9 bases remaining between them. The CDR3 contains 12 residues. CDR3 DNA sequence: TGTGCCAGCAGCAAACTGGCTTACGAGCAGTACTTC. Amino acid sequence: CASSKLAYEQYF.

The rearrangement uses TRBV5-1 and TRBJ2-7, with 14 bases aligning to TRBD2. The V gene's germline CDR1 is SGHRS and CDR2 YFSETQ. J was trimmed by 2 bases and V by 2 bases; bases with no gene match: 6. The CDR3 has 17 amino acids. The CDR3 loop reads CASSLGTSGRGTYEQYF. CDR3 nucleotide sequence: TGCGCCAGCAGCTTAGGGACTAGCGGGAGAGGGACCTACGAGCAGTACTTC.

This sequence joins TRBV28 and TRBJ2-3; no reliable D call. This CDR3 is 13 amino acids long. Trimming pared 2 bases from V and 3 bases from J, leaving 6 bases between. The germline V gene encodes CDR1 MDHEN and CDR2 SYDVKM. The CDR3 region is CASSLTVTDTQYF. The CDR3 DNA is TGTGCCAGCAGTTTAACGGTGACAGATACGCAGTATTTT. The variable domain in full, completed from reference TRBV28 and TRBJ2-3, reads DVKVTQSSRYLVKRTGEKVFLECVQDMDHENMFWYRQDPGLGLRLIYFSYDVKMKEKGDIPEGYSVSREKKERFSLILESASTNQTSMYLCASSLTVTDTQYFGPGTRLTVL.

The V gene is TRBV6-5, the J gene TRBJ2-1; no clear D. The CDR3 runs 11 residues. Germline V gene sequence: CDR1 MNHEY, CDR2 SVGAGI. Trimming left V 8 bases short and J 12 bases short, with 14 bases between. CDR3 nucleotides: TGTGCCAGCTTAAATTCCACGGTGCAGTTCTTC. This gives the protein CASLNSTVQFF.

V is TRBV23-1 and J is TRBJ2-5; either TRBD1 or TRBD2 may supply D (5 bases each). TRBV23-1 is an open reading frame whose function is uncertain. The CDR3 has 17 amino acids. The V end lost 3 bases, the J end lost 3 bases, and 20 bases lay between the germline ends. The CDR3 DNA reads as TGCGCCAGCAGTCACTCGCAGCGGAAAAAAGGGGAAGAGACCCAGTACTTC. It translates to CASSHSQRKKGEETQYF.

The rearrangement links TRBV5-6 to TRBJ2-7, with D possibly being TRBD1 (6 bases). The CDR3 contains 15 residues. V lost 1 base to trimming and J lost 3 bases, with 14 bases between them. CDR1 SGHDT and CDR2 YYEEEE come from the germline V gene. The CDR3 reads CASSLNGDNIYEQYF. CDR3 DNA sequence: TGTGCCAGCAGCTTGAACGGGGACAATATCTACGAGCAGTACTTC.

This clone was seen a single time. The J gene is TRBJ2-3, the V gene TRBV6-5, with D possibly being TRBD1 or TRBD2 (6 bases each). Per germline, CDR1 MNHEY and CDR2 SVGAGI. V was pared by 2 bases and J by 4 bases, with 10 bases between. This CDR3 is 14 amino acids long. The chain's CDR3 is CASSYGGLADTQYF. DNA of the CDR3: TGTGCCAGCAGTTACGGGGGGCTCGCAGATACGCAGTATTTT.

This chain connects TRBV27 to TRBJ2-1; 9 bases line up with TRBD2. CDR3 length: 13 residues. CDR1 is MNHEY and CDR2 is SMNVEV in the germline V gene (reference sequence). The V and J ends lost 6 bases and 12 bases, in that order; junction bases with no gene match: 9. CDR3 sequence reads: CASRTPSGRRQFF. The CDR3, as DNA: TGTGCCAGCAGAACCCCCAGCGGGAGGAGGCAGTTCTTC.

The rearrangement joins TRBV7-8 to TRBJ2-1, with 11 bases identical to TRBD2. This CDR3 has 17 amino acids. Germline V gene sequence: CDR1 SGHVS, CDR2 FQNEAQ. J gave up 8 bases and V 4 bases, and 13 bases lay outside the gene matches. CDR3 coding DNA: TGTGCCAGCAGCTCACCCTTAGCGGGAGGGCGATCGGATGAGCAGTTCTTC. This sequence encodes CASSSPLAGGRSDEQFF.

The chain has TRBV6-1 and TRBJ1-4, with 7 nucleotides matching TRBD1. This CDR3 comprises 15 residues. Germline V lookup: CDR1 MNHNS, CDR2 SASEGT. Unmatched junction bases numbered 10, after V lost 7 bases and J lost 5 bases. For the CDR3, the DNA is TGTGCCAGCACCCTCCAGGGACAGCCAAATGAAAAACTGTTTTTT. Its translation is CASTLQGQPNEKLFF.

The rearrangement joins TRBV6-5 to TRBJ1-5; no firm D call. Trimming removed 1 base from V and 0 bases from J, with 10 bases in between. CDR3 size: 16 residues. CDR1 and CDR2 from the germline V gene are MNHEY and SVGAGI. CDR3 DNA: TGTGCCAGCAGTTACTTACCCCCAAATAGCAATCAGCCCCAGCATTTT. It is translated as CASSYLPPNSNQPQHF.

The chain couples TRBV6-1 to TRBJ1-3; TRBD1 matches at 8 bases. This CDR3 contains 16 residues. Germline-derived CDR1 and CDR2 are MNHNS and SASEGT. Trimming removed 4 bases from V and 3 bases from J; junction bases left unmatched: 8. In DNA, the CDR3 is TGTGCCAGCAGTGCAGCAGGGGGCAACGATGGAAACACCATATATTTT. Amino acid sequence: CASSAAGGNDGNTIYF.

This clone occurred a few times. The genes are TRBV19 and TRBJ2-5; TRBD1 matches 8 bases. Germline CDR1 is LNHDA and CDR2 is SQIVND (reference sequence). This CDR3 is 16 amino acids long. J gave up 4 bases and V 6 bases, and 13 bases lay outside the gene matches. CDR3 in DNA: TGTGCCAGTAGCCGGACAGGGTTTTTGGTTGGAGAGACCCAGTACTTC. This codes for CASSRTGFLVGETQYF. Filled out from reference TRBV19 and TRBJ2-5, the complete variable domain reads DGGITQSPKYLFRKEGQNVTLSCEQNLNHDAMYWYRQDPGQGLRLIYYSQIVNDFQKGDIAEGYSVSREKKESFPLTVTSAQKNPTAFYLCASSRTGFLVGETQYFGPGTRLLVL.

The chain links TRBV2 to TRBJ1-5, with unresolved D. This CDR3 has 14 amino acids. With 1 base removed from V and 2 bases from J, the gap between germline ends came to 6 bases. Germline CDR1 and CDR2: SNHLY and FYNNEI. CDR3 nucleotides: TGTGCCAGCAGTGAAGACCGTCGCAATCAGCCCCAGCATTTT. It encodes CASSEDRRNQPQHF. The variable domain in full, with the rest retrieved from reference TRBV2 and TRBJ1-5, is EPEVTQTPSHQVTQMGQEVILRCVPISNHLYFYWYRQILGQKVEFLVSFYNNEISEKSEIFDDQFSVERPDGSNFTLKIRSTKLEDSAMYFCASSEDRRNQPQHFGDGTRLSIL.

The chain employs TRBV5-5 and TRBJ2-7, with 7 bases that match TRBD2. The CDR3 spans 15 residues. Germline-derived CDR1 and CDR2 are SGHKS and YYEKEE (reference sequence). V shed 4 bases, J shed 4 bases, and the junction held 11 bases outside the gene matches. CDR3 coding DNA: TGTGCCAGCAGCCGTAGCGGGTCAGACCCTTACGAGCAGTACTTC. Translating it yields CASSRSGSDPYEQYF.